The clone carrying this T cell receptor (beta chain) was observed at least ten times. Its antigen is undetermined. The data stem from a study of CD8 T cells in ankylosing spondylitis. Study-wide findings and caveats: For ankylosing spondylitis blood, a TCR beta motif of under ten highly homologous variants appeared characteristic. Matched synovial fluid from ankylosing spondylitis patients was reported to be enriched for disease-linked clones. As for the disease-linked clones, they showed a CD8+ phenotype and occurred at relatively low frequencies in peripheral blood.

The germline V and J ends were trimmed by 4 bases and 6 bases, with 13 bases remaining between them. Germline lookup yields CDR1 SNHLY and CDR2 FYNNEI. The CDR3 length is 14 residues. Each TCR beta library was made by quantitative 5'-RACE that incorporated molecular barcodes. MiXCR, applied by TCRdb to the 5' RACE reads, yields one record per CDR3 protein. The sample has around 540,000 distinct CDR3 sequences, over 9.5% seen once. V and J are TRBV2 and TRBJ2-1; possibly TRBD2 for D (6 bases). The source is a male donor with ankylosing spondylitis. The specimen was blood, either unsorted or a sorted T cell fraction (not recorded which). CDR3 nucleotides: TGTGCCAGCAGTGGATACGGGACTTCCAATGAGCAGTTCTTC. Residues: CASSGYGTSNEQFF. Combining the CDR3 with reference TRBV2 and TRBJ2-1 gives the whole variable domain EPEVTQTPSHQVTQMGQEVILRCVPISNHLYFYWYRQILGQKVEFLVSFYNNEISEKSEIFDDQFSVERPDGSNFTLKIRSTKLEDSAMYFCASSGYGTSNEQFFGPGTRLTVL.